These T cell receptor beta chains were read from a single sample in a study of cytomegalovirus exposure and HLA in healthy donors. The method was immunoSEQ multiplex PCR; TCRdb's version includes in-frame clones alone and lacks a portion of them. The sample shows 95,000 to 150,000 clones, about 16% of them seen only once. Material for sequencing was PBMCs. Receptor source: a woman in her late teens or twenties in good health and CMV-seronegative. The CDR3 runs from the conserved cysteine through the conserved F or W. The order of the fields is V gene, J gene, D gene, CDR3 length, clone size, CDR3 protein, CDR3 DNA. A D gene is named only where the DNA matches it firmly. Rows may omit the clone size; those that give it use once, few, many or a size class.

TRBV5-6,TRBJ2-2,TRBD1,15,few,CASSLRQGDTGELFF,TGTGCCAGCAGCTTAAGACAGGGAGACACCGGGGAGCTGTTTTTT
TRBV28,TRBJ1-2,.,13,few,CASSLGGYYGYTF,TGTGCCAGCAGTTTAGGGGGGTACTATGGCTACACCTTC
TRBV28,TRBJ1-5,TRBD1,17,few,CASTSFTGVRSNQPQHF,TGTGCCAGCACCTCCTTTACAGGGGTTCGTAGCAATCAGCCCCAGCATTTT
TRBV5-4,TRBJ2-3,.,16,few,CASSAIADHSTDTQYF,TGTGCCAGCAGCGCCATAGCGGATCATAGCACAGATACGCAGTATTTT
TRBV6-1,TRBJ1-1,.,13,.,CASRRGRDTEAFF,TGTGCCAGCAGAAGGGGAAGGGACACTGAAGCTTTCTTT
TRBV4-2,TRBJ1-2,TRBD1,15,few,CASSQAGTGFYGYTF,TGTGCCAGCAGCCAAGCTGGGACAGGGTTCTATGGCTACACCTTC
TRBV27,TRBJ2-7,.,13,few,CASSLSAQNEQYF,TGTGCCAGCAGTTTATCGGCCCAAAACGAGCAGTACTTC
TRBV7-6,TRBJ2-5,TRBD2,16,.,CASSKGWGGGQETQYF,TGTGCCAGCAGCAAAGGATGGGGCGGGGGCCAAGAGACCCAGTACTTC
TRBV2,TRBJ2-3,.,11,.,CATLSLHTQYF,TGTGCCACCCTTAGTCTCCATACGCAGTATTTT
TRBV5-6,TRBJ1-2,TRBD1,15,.,CASSPRDRAYYGYTF,TGTGCCAGCAGCCCCCGGGACAGGGCCTACTATGGCTACACCTTC